This T cell receptor (beta chain) originates from a study of T cells in Graves' hyperthyroidism and ophthalmopathy. Regarding the study as a whole: Ophthalmopathy got predicted by the model a median about 6.5 months before its onset.

Ophthalmopathy patients all had a Clinical Activity Score of at least 3, a NOSPECS grade of at least 4 and disease under 3 months old. Diagnoses used clinical symptoms, serum thyroxine and TRAb, thyroid ultrasound and orbital computed tomography. Source material for PBMCs was over 7.5 ml fresh peripheral blood. The CDR3 contains 14 residues. The V gene's germline CDR1 is SGHRS and CDR2 YFSETQ. V was pared by 4 bases and J by 6 bases, with 3 bases of the junction left unmatched. This clonotype was counted ten times or more. What it binds is unknown. Amplified regions were TCR beta CDR3 sequences from RNA transcripts. In the first-round RT-PCR of the TCR CDR3, the HTBI primer set was used. TCRdb used MiXCR to reprocess the multiplex PCR reads, holding one entry per CDR3 protein. Of 200,000 to 250,000 distinct CDR3 sequences listed, over 15% are singletons.

The TCR originated in a woman younger than 30 with Graves' ophthalmopathy. The material sequenced was blood. V gene TRBV5-1 combines with J gene TRBJ1-5, with TRBD1 matching over 11 bases. As DNA, the CDR3 is TGCGCCAGCAGCACTGGGACAGGGGGTCAGCCCCAGCATTTT. Residues: CASSTGTGGQPQHF.